This is a list of T cell receptor beta chains from one sample in a study of human T cells and chemical hapten exposure. TCRdb re-called the RACE reads with MiXCR, one entry per CDR3 protein. Of over 85,000 distinct CDR3 sequences listed, 9.5% to 15% were seen once; the top ten hold 2% to 2.5%. The starting material was whole blood, obtained in connection with sensitization to the hapten diphenylcyclopropenone (DPC). The receptors were sampled from a woman between 40 and 50 years old with alopecia areata. Some clones in this sample may be carry-over from other donors' samples. CDR3s include the opening cysteine and the closing phenylalanine or tryptophan. D genes are given only for firm matches. The size of a clone is reported for some rows only, either as once, few or many, or as a class for expanded clones.

D gene	V gene	J gene	clone size	CDR3 DNA	CDR3 protein
-	TRBV5-1	TRBJ2-3	-	TGCGCCAGCAGCCCATTCCAGTTCACAGATACGCAGTATTTT	CASSPFQFTDTQYF
-	TRBV5-1	TRBJ2-7	-	TGCGCCAGCAGCTCGGTACCGACCTACGAGCAGTACTTC	CASSSVPTYEQYF
-	TRBV5-1	TRBJ2-1	few	TGCGCCAGCAGCTTGCGAGGGAGCCCCTACAATGAGCAGTTCTTC	CASSLRGSPYNEQFF
TRBD1	TRBV9	TRBJ1-6	-	TGTGCCAGCAGCTCCGGACAGGGGAACTCACCCCTCCACTTT	CASSSGQGNSPLHF
TRBD2	TRBV12-3/TRBV12-4	TRBJ2-1	few	TGTGCCAGCAGTTTAGTTTCGGGGGGCAATGAGCAGTTCTTC	CASSLVSGGNEQFF
TRBD1	TRBV20-1	TRBJ2-3	-	TGCAGTGGAGGACAGGGTAGAGATACGCAGTATTTT	CSGGQGRDTQYF
-	TRBV7-2	TRBJ2-7	-	TGTGCCAGCAGCTTAATTACCGGGTCTCCCCCCTACGAGCAGTACTTC	CASSLITGSPPYEQYF
TRBD2	TRBV7-2	TRBJ2-1	few	TGTGCCAGCAGCTTTAAAGCGGGAGGGGCGTACAATGAGCAGTTCTTC	CASSFKAGGAYNEQFF
-	TRBV11-3	TRBJ2-2	few	TGTGCCAGCAGCTCCCGGGAGAGATCCTACACCGGGGAGCTGTTTTTT	CASSSRERSYTGELFF
TRBD2	TRBV20-1	TRBJ2-3	many	TGCAGTGCTAGAGATGGACTAGCTGAAAAGGTCACAGATACGCAGTATTTT	CSARDGLAEKVTDTQYF
TRBD2	TRBV11-1	TRBJ2-3	once	TGTGCCAGCAGCCCTGGACTAGCGGTGAGCACAGATACGCAGTATTTT	CASSPGLAVSTDTQYF
TRBD1	TRBV7-3	TRBJ1-1	-	TGTGCCAGCAGCTCCCAGGGGGGTCGGAACACTGAAGCTTTCTTT	CASSSQGGRNTEAFF
-	TRBV7-7	TRBJ2-5	few	TGTGCTAGCAGCCCGGGACAACGAGAGACCCAGTACTTC	CASSPGQRETQYF
TRBD1	TRBV6-2/TRBV6-3	TRBJ2-7	many	TGTGCCAGCAGTAAACAGGGGGGAACCTACGAGCAGTACTTC	CASSKQGGTYEQYF
-	TRBV18	TRBJ2-2	few	TGTGCCAGCTCACTGGGAGTTCCCGGGCCTAACACCGGGGAGCTGTTTTTT	CASSLGVPGPNTGELFF
TRBD2	TRBV6-5	TRBJ2-7	few	TGTGCCAGCAGTTACCAAAGCGGGAGGGCCTACGAGCAGTACTTC	CASSYQSGRAYEQYF
-	TRBV29-1	TRBJ2-7	many	TGCAGCGCCCTAGGGACGGCCTACGAGCAGTACTTC	CSALGTAYEQYF
-	TRBV27	TRBJ2-1	-	TGTGCCAGCAGTTTATCCCGCGAAACGGGGCAGTTCTTC	CASSLSRETGQFF
-	TRBV7-9	TRBJ1-2	many	TGTGCCAGCGACGCGACAGCGCTTAACTATGGCTACACCTTC	CASDATALNYGYTF
TRBD1	TRBV28	TRBJ1-1	few	TGTGCCAGCAGCCCCGCCCGGGACAGGGTCCGGAGAAGAGACACTGAAGCTTTCTTT	CASSPARDRVRRRDTEAFF
-	TRBV7-2	TRBJ2-1	few	TGTGCCAGCAGCTTACGGCCAAAGCCCAATGAGCAGTTCTTC	CASSLRPKPNEQFF
TRBD1	TRBV5-4	TRBJ2-2	-	TGTGCCAGCAGCTTACAAGGGGGCGCCGGGGAGCTGTTTTTT	CASSLQGGAGELFF
-	TRBV21-1	TRBJ2-7	many	TGTGCCAGCAGCATCATCCAGCGGATGCCGTACTTC	CASSIIQRMPYF
TRBD2	TRBV5-4	TRBJ2-1	-	TGTGCCAGCAGCCCCGCGGCCGGGACTAGCGGTTACAATGAGCAGTTCTTC	CASSPAAGTSGYNEQFF
TRBD2	TRBV7-2	TRBJ2-1	many	TGTGCCAGCAGCCCCGGACTAGCGGGAGGTGGTGAGCAGTTCTTC	CASSPGLAGGGEQFF
TRBD1	TRBV9	TRBJ1-5	few	TGTGCCAGCAGCGTTGGACAGGATAATCAGCCCCAGCATTTT	CASSVGQDNQPQHF
-	TRBV6-6	TRBJ1-1	many	TGTGCCAGCAGTTACGGGGGCGGCACTGAAGCTTTCTTT	CASSYGGGTEAFF
-	TRBV5-4	TRBJ2-1	many	TGTGCCAGCAGCCCCACATGGGATGAGCAGTTCTTC	CASSPTWDEQFF
-	TRBV4-2	TRBJ1-1	-	TGTGCCAGCAGCCCGCGGTGGGGACTGCCGAACACTGAAGCTTTCTTT	CASSPRWGLPNTEAFF
-	TRBV5-1	TRBJ2-2	few	TGCGCCAGCAGCTTGCAGGGTCGGGGCACCGGGGAGCTGTTTTTT	CASSLQGRGTGELFF
-	TRBV5-6	TRBJ1-1	few	TGTGCCAGCAGCAAAGATGGACAGCCCAACACTGAAGCTTTCTTT	CASSKDGQPNTEAFF
TRBD1	TRBV6-5	TRBJ1-1	many	TGTGCCAGCAAGTTGGACAGGGGGTACACTGAAGCTTTCTTT	CASKLDRGYTEAFF
TRBD1	TRBV7-6	TRBJ2-7	many	TGTGCCAGCAGCTCCGGGACAGGGGGCGAGCAGTACTTC	CASSSGTGGEQYF
TRBD2	TRBV2	TRBJ2-3	few	TGTGCCAGCAGTGGGGACGTAGCGGGAGAGAAGTATTTT	CASSGDVAGEKYF
TRBD1	TRBV27	TRBJ1-1	few	TGTGCCAGCAGCAGACAGGGAGGGACTGAAGCTTTCTTT	CASSRQGGTEAFF
TRBD2	TRBV28	TRBJ2-1	-	TGTGCCAGCAAGGAGCGGGGGTACAATGAGCAGTTCTTC	CASKERGYNEQFF
TRBD2	TRBV19	TRBJ2-7	-	TGTGCCAGCCGAGAGCGGGGCTCCTACGAGCAGTACTTC	CASRERGSYEQYF